This entry lists 26 T cell receptor beta chains sequenced from one sample in a study of T cell responses to AZD1222 COVID-19 vaccine. The assay was immunoSEQ multiplex PCR, and TCRdb's table has in-frame clones only and misses some. The profile shows approximately 150,000 clones, approximately 94% of them singletons. The input for sequencing was peripheral blood, taken on day 0 of AZD1222 vaccination. The source of these receptors is an adult in good health.

The rearrangement links TRBV4-1 to TRBJ2-7; possibly TRBD1 or TRBD2 for D (6 bases each). V was cut by 1 base and J by 2 bases, with 21 bases left in between. CDR1 is MGHRA and CDR2 is YSYEKL in the germline V gene. The CDR3 contains 18 residues. The CDR3 coding sequence is TGCGCCAGCAGCCAAGGTCCACTCGGGGGCGACGGGACCTACGAGCAGTACTTC. Residues: CASSQGPLGGDGTYEQYF.

This chain links TRBV18 with TRBJ1-1; a weak D match, TRBD1 (5 bases). This CDR3 comprises 14 residues. Trimming removed 2 bases at V and 4 bases at J, with 11 bases between. Germline-derived CDR1 and CDR2 are KGHSH and LQKENI. The CDR3 sequence: CASSPGTVSTEAFF. CDR3 DNA sequence: TGTGCCAGCTCACCAGGGACGGTAAGCACTGAAGCTTTCTTT.

The chain joins TRBV4-1 to TRBJ2-5; 7 bases fit TRBD2. Trimming removed 1 base from V and 4 bases from J; junction bases left unmatched: 3. This CDR3 is built from 14 residues. The germline CDR1 and CDR2 sequences are MGHRA and YSYEKL. The CDR3 region has the DNA TGCGCCAGCAGCCAAGTTGGGGGGGGAGAGACCCAGTACTTC. Translating it yields CASSQVGGGETQYF.

The rearrangement uses TRBV20-1 and TRBJ1-2; maybe TRBD1 (6 bases). The CDR3 has 12 residues. V was cut by 3 bases and J by 7 bases, with 12 bases left in between. Germline lookup yields CDR1 DFQATT and CDR2 SNEGSKA (reference sequence). The chain's CDR3 is CSASRGAAGYTF. CDR3 in DNA: TGCAGTGCTAGTAGGGGGGCGGCTGGCTACACCTTC.

This chain joins TRBV7-9 and TRBJ2-7; 8 bases are shared with TRBD1. This CDR3 comprises 13 residues. Germline CDR1 is SEHNR and CDR2 is FQNEAQ (reference sequence). With V trimmed by 5 bases and J by 3 bases, 3 bases remained unmatched. CDR3 bases: TGTGCCAGCAGCCCAGGGGGCATCTACGAGCAGTACTTC. This encodes CASSPGGIYEQYF.

This rearrangement joins TRBV14 to TRBJ2-7, with TRBD1 identical over 9 bases. The CDR3 has 15 residues. CDR1 and CDR2 (germline): SGHDN, FVKESK. The V gene end was trimmed by 2 bases and the J gene end by 4 bases; junction bases not matched to a gene: 6. The CDR3 DNA reads TGTGCCAGCAGCCAACTGGACAGGGGTTCTTACGAGCAGTACTTC. Translating gives CASSQLDRGSYEQYF.

The genes are TRBV12-3 or TRBV12-4 and TRBJ1-2, with D possibly matching TRBD1 (5 bases). Trimming shortened V by 8 bases and J by 4 bases, and 14 bases separated the two germline ends. There are 13 residues in the CDR3. CDR3 in DNA: TGTGCCAGCGCCCCCCGGGGGGGCTATGGCTACACCTTC. Its protein is CASAPRGGYGYTF.

The genes are TRBV5-6 and TRBJ1-6; D is undetermined. The CDR3 has 16 amino acids. CDR1 and CDR2 from the germline V gene are SGHDT and YYEEEE. Trimming pared 2 bases from V and 4 bases from J, leaving 13 bases between. CDR3 sequence reads: CASSLGSAMYNSPLHF. Here the CDR3 DNA reads TGTGCCAGCAGCTTAGGGAGCGCGATGTATAATTCACCCCTCCACTTT.

The rearrangement links TRBV24-1 to TRBJ1-6; the match to TRBD1 covers 7 bases. Germline V gene lookup returns CDR1 KGHDR and CDR2 SFDVKD. Trimming at V came to 10 bases and at J to 5 bases, leaving 13 bases not matched to a gene. The CDR3 sequence is 16 residues long. The CDR3 nucleotides are TGTGCCACTATTGACAGGGTTAAGATGAATAATTCACCCCTCCACTTT. Its translation is CATIDRVKMNNSPLHF.

This rearrangement joins TRBV3-1 (or the pseudogene TRBV3-2) to TRBJ2-7; D gene ambiguous. CDR1 is LGHDT, CDR2 YNNKEL, per germline (reference sequence). V was cut by 0 bases and J by 2 bases, with 5 bases left in between. The CDR3 sequence is 13 residues long. CDR3 nucleotides: TGTGCCAGCAGCCAAGATGCGACCTACGAGCAGTACTTC. Its translation: CASSQDATYEQYF.

As DNA, the CDR3 is TGTGCCAGCAGCTTAGAAACAGGGAGTGGTGAAGCTTTCTTT. It specifies CASSLETGSGEAFF. The chain is built from TRBV7-9 and TRBJ1-1; tentative D call: TRBD1 (6 bases). This CDR3 has 14 amino acids. Trimming removed 1 base at V and 7 bases at J, with 13 bases between. Germline V gene lookup returns CDR1 SEHNR and CDR2 FQNEAQ (reference sequence).

Details on this clone: This sample includes further DNA sequences coding for the same CDR3. The genes are TRBV7-9 and TRBJ1-2; TRBD1 matches 8 bases. The CDR3 length is 13 residues. Germline V CDR1 and CDR2: SEHNR, FQNEAQ (reference sequence). J lost 5 bases, V lost 5 bases, and 4 bases had no gene match. The CDR3 coding sequence is TGTGCCAGCAGCCCCGGACAGGGATATGGCTACACCTTC. Its translation is CASSPGQGYGYTF. Using reference TRBV7-9 and TRBJ1-2 for the parts outside the CDR3, the full variable domain is DTGVSQNPRHKITKRGQNVTFRCDPISEHNRLYWYRQTLGQGPEFLTYFQNEAQLEKSRLLSDRFSAERPKGSFSTLEIQRTEQGDSAMYLCASSPGQGYGYTFGSGTRLTVV.

The chain employs TRBV5-1 and TRBJ2-1; unclear D gene. This CDR3 spans 15 amino acids. Trimming took 2 bases from V and 0 from J, leaving 9 bases between them. Germline CDR1 SGHRS, CDR2 YFSETQ. CDR3 amino acids: CASSLTASSYNEQFF. The CDR3 DNA sequence: TGCGCCAGCAGCTTAACCGCCAGCTCCTACAATGAGCAGTTCTTC.

The V gene is TRBV28, the J gene TRBJ2-7, with D tentatively TRBD2 (5 bases). CDR1 and CDR2 (germline): MDHEN, SYDVKM. The CDR3 covers 15 residues. With 1 base removed from V and 3 bases from J, the gap between germline ends came to 13 bases. In nucleotides, the CDR3 is TGTGCCAGCAGTTTATACACGGGGAGAGGCTACGAGCAGTACTTC. Translating gives CASSLYTGRGYEQYF.

The chain uses TRBV5-4 and TRBJ2-3; D remains ambiguous. Looked up from germline, CDR1 is SGHNT and CDR2 is YYREEE (reference sequence). The V end lost 3 bases, the J end lost 0 bases, and 8 bases lay between the germline ends. The CDR3 consists of 14 residues. The CDR3 sequence: CASSSKDSTDTQYF. The CDR3 nucleotides are TGTGCCAGCAGCTCTAAAGACAGCACAGATACGCAGTATTTT.

The rearrangement links TRBV29-1 to TRBJ1-6; D is perhaps TRBD1 (5 bases). Germline values: CDR1 SQVTM, CDR2 ANQGSEA. Trimming cost V 6 bases and J 0 bases, with 9 bases left between them. CDR3 size: 14 residues. CDR3 loop: CSVADSSYNSPLHF. CDR3 sequence (DNA): TGCAGCGTCGCCGACAGCTCCTATAATTCACCCCTCCACTTT. Supplemented by reference TRBV29-1 and TRBJ1-6, the full variable domain reads SAVISQKPSRDICQRGTSLTIQCQVDSQVTMMFWYRQQPGQSLTLIATANQGSEATYESGFVIDKFPISRPNLTFSTLTVSNMSPEDSSIYLCSVADSSYNSPLHFGNGTRLTVT.

The CDR3 spells CASSLSWGGELFF. The CDR3 DNA reads TGTGCCAGCAGTTTGAGCTGGGGAGGGGAGCTGTTTTTT. The rearrangement uses TRBV27 and TRBJ2-2, with D unresolved. Trimming pared 3 bases from V and 8 bases from J, leaving 10 bases between. The CDR3 consists of 13 residues. Germline V gene lookup returns CDR1 MNHEY and CDR2 SMNVEV (reference sequence).

The V and J genes are TRBV6-5 and TRBJ1-2, with D maybe TRBD1 (6 bases). Trimming stripped 6 bases from V and 5 bases from J, with 13 bases between. The CDR3 has 13 amino acids. CDR1 and CDR2 from the germline V gene are MNHEY and SVGAGI. The DNA of the CDR3 is TGTGCCAGCAGCGGGGGGGGCGGATATGGCTACACCTTC. Translated: CASSGGGGYGYTF.

V gene TRBV4-1 combines with J gene TRBJ2-7; D remains unclear. Looked up from germline, CDR1 is MGHRA and CDR2 is YSYEKL. The CDR3 is 17 residues long. V lost 0 bases, J lost 0 bases, and 15 bases lay in between. The CDR3 nucleotides read TGCGCCAGCAGCCAAGAGATGGGTGCCCCTAGCTCCTACGAGCAGTACTTC. Its protein product is CASSQEMGAPSSYEQYF.

This clone was detected only once. This chain joins TRBV6-5 and TRBJ1-2, with 12 bases lining up with TRBD1. The CDR3 is made up of 14 amino acids. Germline values: CDR1 MNHEY, CDR2 SVGAGI. The junction had 7 bases not matched to a gene; V was cut back by 6 bases and J by 8 bases. CDR3 sequence (DNA): TGTGCCAGCAGGGCCGGGACAGGGGGCAGCGGCTACACCTTC. Its protein product is CASRAGTGGSGYTF.

V and J are TRBV7-9 and TRBJ2-7; 7 nucleotides agree with TRBD2. The CDR3 loop spans 12 amino acids. Germline V gene lookup returns CDR1 SEHNR and CDR2 FQNEAQ (reference sequence). The CDR3 loop is CVVIRGAYEQYF. For the CDR3, the DNA is TGTGTCGTCATCCGGGGGGCCTACGAGCAGTACTTC.

The chain uses TRBV11-2 and TRBJ2-3; a weak D match, TRBD1 (5 bases). Germline lookup yields CDR1 SGHAT and CDR2 FQNNGV. CDR3 length: 13 amino acids. V lost 0 bases to trimming and J lost 10 bases, with 11 bases between them. The CDR3 protein is CASSLDLETAQYF. The CDR3 DNA follows: TGTGCCAGCAGCTTAGATCTTGAGACAGCGCAGTATTTT.

The chain links TRBV7-9 to TRBJ2-2; 7 nucleotides agree with TRBD1. Looked up from germline, CDR1 is SEHNR and CDR2 is FQNEAQ (reference sequence). The CDR3 runs 17 residues. The J segment lost 1 base and the V segment lost 5 bases, leaving 10 bases of the junction unmatched. The CDR3 spells CASSPPWGQMNTGELFF. As DNA, the CDR3 is TGTGCCAGCAGCCCCCCTTGGGGACAGATGAACACCGGGGAGCTGTTTTTT.

The chain combines TRBV6-5 with TRBJ2-7, with 9 bases that match TRBD1. With V trimmed by 5 bases and J by 3 bases, 5 bases remained unmatched. The CDR3 has 14 amino acids. Germline V gene lookup returns CDR1 MNHEY and CDR2 SVGAGI. The CDR3 is CASSHRGHLYEQYF. Here the CDR3 DNA reads TGTGCCAGCAGTCACAGGGGGCATCTCTACGAGCAGTACTTC.

In DNA form, the CDR3 reads TGTGCCAGCAGCCGACCCACAGATACGCAGTATTTT. Protein product: CASSRPTDTQYF. The J gene is TRBJ2-3, the V gene TRBV13; the D is unclear. The length of the CDR3 is 12 residues. Germline assignment: CDR1 PRHDT and CDR2 FYEKMQ (reference sequence). Trimming pared 5 bases from V and 2 bases from J, leaving 5 bases between.

The rearrangement joins TRBV13 to TRBJ1-1; D is unclear. CDR3 length equals 18 residues. Germline CDR1 PRHDT, CDR2 FYEKMQ (reference sequence). Trimming left V 2 bases short and J 1 base short, with 20 bases between. The CDR3 sequence is CASSLHREGLSANTEAFF. CDR3 sequence (DNA): TGTGCCAGCAGCTTACACCGGGAGGGCTTGTCAGCGAACACTGAAGCTTTCTTT.